One sample yielded the 25 T cell receptor beta chains listed below, sequenced in a study of blood T cell repertoires in COVID-19. The table came from immunoSEQ multiplex PCR; TCRdb's copy has only in-frame clones and leaves some out. The profile shows about 380,000 clones, more than 75% of them singletons. Material: PBMCs or T cells enriched from blood (not recorded which). These receptor sequences come from a woman younger than 35 who had recovered from COVID-19.

The V gene is TRBV19, the J gene TRBJ1-2; D gene ambiguous. The germline V gene encodes CDR1 LNHDA and CDR2 SQIVND (reference sequence). Between the trimmed V and J ends, which lost 3 bases and 7 bases, there was a span of 18 bases. This CDR3 spans 15 amino acids. In nucleotides, the CDR3 is TGTGCCAGTAGTATGCGGAACGAGGGAATGGGTGGCTACACCTTC. It codes for CASSMRNEGMGGYTF.

The rearrangement uses TRBV19 and TRBJ2-7; no clear D gene. The CDR3 has 10 amino acids. Germline V gene lookup returns CDR1 LNHDA and CDR2 SQIVND (reference sequence). V was cut by 6 bases and J by 4 bases, with 4 bases left in between. The CDR3 sequence is CASRSYEQYF. DNA of the CDR3: TGTGCCAGTAGGTCTTACGAGCAGTACTTC.

V gene TRBV9 combines with J gene TRBJ1-6, with D possibly TRBD1 on 5 matching bases. The CDR3 runs to 12 residues. Per germline, CDR1 SGDLS and CDR2 YYNGEE. V lost 5 bases and J 6 bases, leaving 6 bases between the germline ends. Written as DNA, the CDR3 is TGTGCCAGCAGTCAGGGTAATTCACCCCTCCACTTT. Its protein product is CASSQGNSPLHF.

The chain recombines TRBV6-5 with TRBJ2-7; TRBD1 matches 8 bases. The CDR3 loop spans 16 amino acids. The germline V gene has CDR1 MNHEY and CDR2 SVGAGI. V was clipped by 0 bases and J by 2 bases; unmatched bases: 6. The CDR3 DNA follows: TGTGCCAGCAGTTACTCGTCAGACAGGGGCGCCTACGAGCAGTACTTC. Translation: CASSYSSDRGAYEQYF.

This clone was detected once. The CDR3, as DNA: TGTGCCAGCAGTATAGACAGGGCCCGGGCTAGTGAAAAACTGTTTTTT. This gives the protein CASSIDRARASEKLFF. The rearrangement joins TRBV2 to TRBJ1-4; 7 bases fit TRBD1. The germline V gene has CDR1 SNHLY and CDR2 FYNNEI. The CDR3 consists of 16 residues. J gave up 7 bases and V 5 bases, and 13 bases lay outside the gene matches.

This rearrangement joins TRBV9 to TRBJ2-1, with 8 bases matching TRBD2. Germline V gives CDR1 SGDLS, CDR2 YYNGEE. V trimming: 4 bases; J trimming: 6 bases; junction bases outside the gene matches: 6. The CDR3 is made up of 14 amino acids. In DNA, the CDR3 is TGTGCCAGCAGCTCGTCGACTAGCGCCAATGAGCAGTTCTTC. Its protein is CASSSSTSANEQFF.

This clone was counted only a few times. The chain carries TRBV15 and TRBJ1-5; D is undetermined. This CDR3 contains 14 residues. V gave up 0 bases and J gave up 7 bases, with 10 bases separating them. Germline-derived CDR1 and CDR2 are LNHNV and YYDKDF (reference sequence). CDR3 bases: TGTGCCACCAGCAGAGATGGCGACACCCAGCCCCAGCATTTT. Residues: CATSRDGDTQPQHF.

CDR3 protein: CASSNLGTGNEKLFF. The DNA of the CDR3 is TGTGCCAGCAGCAATCTCGGGACAGGGAATGAAAAACTGTTTTTT. The V call is TRBV21-1, the J call TRBJ1-4; TRBD1 was called by the table and not checked on the DNA. TRBV21-1 is an annotated pseudogene. The CDR3 consists of 15 residues.

The V gene is TRBV14, the J gene TRBJ1-3, with D unresolved. Trimming left V 1 base short and J 1 base short, with 11 bases between. Germline CDR1 and CDR2: SGHDN and FVKESK. CDR3 length: 16 amino acids. The CDR3 loop is CASSQVAGRSGNTIYF. CDR3 DNA sequence: TGTGCCAGCAGCCAAGTTGCGGGGAGGTCTGGAAACACCATATATTTT.

The V and J genes are TRBV7-9 and TRBJ1-1; TRBD1 might be the D (6 bases). V gave up 3 bases and J gave up 10 bases, with 15 bases separating them. The CDR3 is 13 residues long. The V gene's germline CDR1 is SEHNR and CDR2 FQNEAQ (reference sequence). CDR3 protein: CASSFFPDRRAFF. The CDR3 bases are TGTGCCAGCAGCTTTTTCCCCGACAGGCGAGCTTTCTTT.

This chain links TRBV3-1 (or the pseudogene TRBV3-2) with TRBJ1-2, with D perhaps TRBD1 (6 bases). CDR3 size: 12 residues. Germline loops: CDR1 LGHDT, CDR2 YNNKEL (reference sequence). Trimming stripped 6 bases from V and 1 base from J, with 6 bases between. The CDR3, as DNA: TGTGCCAGCAGACAGGGTAACTATGGCTACACCTTC. Its translation: CASRQGNYGYTF.

The gene calls are TRBV2 and TRBJ1-5, with D possibly matching TRBD1 (5 bases). Germline-derived CDR1 and CDR2 are SNHLY and FYNNEI. Trimming pared 3 bases from V and 1 base from J, leaving 10 bases between. The CDR3 loop spans 15 amino acids. The CDR3 here is CASSDVRASNQPQHF. In nucleotides, the CDR3 is TGTGCCAGCAGTGATGTCAGGGCGAGCAATCAGCCCCAGCATTTT. Filled out from reference TRBV2 and TRBJ1-5, the complete variable domain reads EPEVTQTPSHQVTQMGQEVILRCVPISNHLYFYWYRQILGQKVEFLVSFYNNEISEKSEIFDDQFSVERPDGSNFTLKIRSTKLEDSAMYFCASSDVRASNQPQHFGDGTRLSIL.

This chain connects TRBV4-2 to TRBJ2-2; 12 nucleotides agree with TRBD1. With V trimmed by 0 bases and J by 7 bases, 15 bases remained unmatched. CDR3 length: 20 amino acids. In germline, CDR1 is LGHNA, CDR2 YNFKEQ. The CDR3 sequence is CASSQDRGDRGRGSVGELFF. DNA for the CDR3: TGTGCCAGCAGCCAAGATCGAGGGGACAGGGGGCGAGGGTCGGTCGGGGAGCTGTTTTTT.

J is TRBJ1-4 and V is TRBV7-2, with TRBD1 matching over 11 bases. Per germline, CDR1 SGHTA and CDR2 FQGNSA. V lost 5 bases to trimming and J lost 1 base; unmatched junction nucleotides: 6. CDR3 length: 17 residues. The DNA of the CDR3 is TGTGCCAGCAGCCCGGGGACAGGGGGTTTAACTAATGAAAAACTGTTTTTT. It specifies CASSPGTGGLTNEKLFF.

V and J are TRBV13 and TRBJ2-1, with D maybe TRBD1 (6 bases). The V gene lost 0 bases and the J gene lost 4 bases, with 19 bases spanning the gap. Looked up from germline, CDR1 is PRHDT and CDR2 is FYEKMQ (reference sequence). The CDR3 covers 18 residues. DNA of the CDR3: TGTGCCAGCAGCTTAGGCCGAGTTTTTGGACAGAATTACAATGAGCAGTTCTTC. Residues: CASSLGRVFGQNYNEQFF.

This chain connects TRBV24-1 to TRBJ2-5, with 9 bases matching TRBD1. The CDR3 has 14 residues. V lost 2 bases to trimming and J lost 8 bases; unmatched junction nucleotides: 5. Germline values: CDR1 KGHDR, CDR2 SFDVKD. CDR3 sequence: CATSDSGQGGTQYF. CDR3 sequence (DNA): TGTGCCACCAGTGATTCGGGACAGGGTGGCACCCAGTACTTC.

V and J are TRBV4-1 and TRBJ1-2; possibly TRBD1 for D (6 bases). Germline CDR1 and CDR2: MGHRA and YSYEKL. This CDR3 spans 15 amino acids. V lost 0 bases to trimming and J lost 8 bases, with 16 bases between them. CDR3: CASSQDRNRVDGYTF. The CDR3 DNA sequence: TGCGCCAGCAGCCAAGATCGGAACAGGGTCGACGGCTACACCTTC.

CDR3 residues: CASSSPSRTGQGEQFF. The DNA for the CDR3 is TGTGCCAGCAGTTCCCCCTCCAGGACAGGCCAAGGAGAGCAGTTCTTC. The gene calls are TRBV27 and TRBJ2-1, with 7 bases fitting TRBD1. The CDR3 has 16 residues. Germline V gene data show CDR1 as MNHEY and CDR2 as SMNVEV (reference sequence). J was trimmed by 10 bases and V by 4 bases; bases with no gene match: 16.

The chain employs TRBV10-1 and TRBJ2-3; 11 bases are shared with TRBD1. J was trimmed by 2 bases and V by 6 bases; bases with no gene match: 10. The CDR3 runs to 17 residues. CDR1 is WNHNN, CDR2 SYGVQD, per germline (reference sequence). The CDR3 reads CASRLLDRGQSTDTQYF. In DNA form, the CDR3 reads TGCGCCAGCAGATTGTTGGACAGGGGGCAATCCACAGATACGCAGTATTTT.

This clone was counted a single time. The chain couples TRBV7-9 to TRBJ1-2; 7 nucleotides align to TRBD1. V shed 7 bases, J shed 7 bases, and the junction held 12 bases outside the gene matches. The germline gives CDR1 SEHNR, CDR2 FQNEAQ (reference sequence). This CDR3 is built from 14 residues. The CDR3 bases are TGTGCCAGCATACATCCCCGGCCAGGGGGTGGCTACACCTTC. It yields the protein CASIHPRPGGGYTF.

This clone occurred a few times. The chain joins TRBV6-5 to TRBJ1-5, with D possibly matching TRBD1 (5 bases). Per germline, CDR1 MNHEY and CDR2 SVGAGI. This CDR3 is 13 amino acids long. V lost 6 bases and J lost 7, with 13 bases in between. The CDR3 spells CASRGAGIQPQHF. The CDR3 coding sequence is TGTGCCAGCAGAGGGGCAGGGATCCAGCCCCAGCATTTT.

The chain has TRBV5-1 and TRBJ2-1; 7 bases agree with TRBD2. Germline CDR1 is SGHRS and CDR2 is YFSETQ. J lost 2 bases, V lost 5 bases, and 7 bases had no gene match. The CDR3 has 15 residues. In DNA, the CDR3 is TGCGCCAGCAGAAACGGGGGGTCAACCTACAATGAGCAGTTCTTC. Encoded protein: CASRNGGSTYNEQFF.

This clone was seen more than once but under ten times. This chain links TRBV7-9 with TRBJ1-6; D is undetermined. Trimming removed 0 bases from V and 11 bases from J, with 14 bases in between. The CDR3 runs to 15 residues. CDR1 and CDR2 from the germline V gene are SEHNR and FQNEAQ (reference sequence). The CDR3 is CASSLAGEGRAPLHF. Here the CDR3 DNA reads TGTGCCAGCAGCTTAGCCGGGGAGGGTAGGGCACCCCTCCACTTT.

This sequence joins TRBV3-1 (or the pseudogene TRBV3-2) and TRBJ2-3, with D tentatively TRBD1 (6 bases). The CDR3 extends over 17 amino acids. V was shortened by 4 bases and J by 3 bases, with 20 bases between the two germline ends. Germline V gives CDR1 LGHDT, CDR2 YNNKEL (reference sequence). The CDR3 DNA reads as TGTGCCAGCAGCCGCCTGCCCTCCGGTAGGGGGACAGATACGCAGTATTTT. Protein product: CASSRLPSGRGTDTQYF.

The chain recombines TRBV29-1 with TRBJ2-5, with a possible D match to TRBD1 (8 bases). The CDR3 is made up of 16 amino acids. Trimming removed 5 bases at V and 7 bases at J, with 26 bases between. Germline CDR1 is SQVTM and CDR2 is ANQGSEA. The CDR3 nucleotides read TGCAGCGTTTCCATCCACCTACAGGGGGGCGGGGGGACCCAGTACTTC. It yields the protein CSVSIHLQGGGGTQYF.